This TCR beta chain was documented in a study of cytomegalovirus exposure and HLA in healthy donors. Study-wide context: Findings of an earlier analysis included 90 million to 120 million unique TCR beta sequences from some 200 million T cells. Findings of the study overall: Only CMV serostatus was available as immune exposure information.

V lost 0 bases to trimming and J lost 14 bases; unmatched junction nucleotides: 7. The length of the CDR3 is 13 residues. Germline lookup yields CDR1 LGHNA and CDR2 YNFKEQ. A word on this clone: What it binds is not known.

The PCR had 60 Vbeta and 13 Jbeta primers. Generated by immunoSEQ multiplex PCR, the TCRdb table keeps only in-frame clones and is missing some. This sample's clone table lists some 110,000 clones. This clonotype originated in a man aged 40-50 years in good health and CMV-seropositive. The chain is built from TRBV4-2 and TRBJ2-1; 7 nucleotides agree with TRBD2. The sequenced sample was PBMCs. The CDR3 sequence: CASSQDRAGTEFF. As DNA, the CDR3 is TGTGCCAGCAGCCAAGATCGAGCGGGAACGGAGTTCTTC.